The text below deals with one TCR beta chain. There is no known antigen for this receptor. No base-level quality is on record; no much larger clone is a single base apart. CDR1 and CDR2 are drawn from the germline V gene: MDHEN, SYDVKM. Taken from cysteine to phenylalanine, the CDR3 has 13 residues. The entry retains the CDR3 DNA only, 39 bases that are in frame from base 1. V drops 1 base and J drops 8 bases, leaving 11 bases in between. The data stem from a study of T cell responses to AZD1222 COVID-19 vaccine (dated by TCRdb to the early 2020s). Context from the whole study: AZD1222 recipients given second doses at about 4 weeks or at about 12 weeks were pooled, since spike-specific TCR depth and breadth were not found to differ between the two schedules. Trial participants were enrolled by age into subgroups of 18-55, 56-69 and 70-plus years, and about 150, 27 and 61 TCR-sequenced participants, respectively, were included in these subgroups. A total of 233 trial participants underwent TCR sequencing, of whom 207 received two doses of AZD1222 and roughly 25 received two doses of the MenACWY control vaccine.

Broader findings and caveats from the paper: Because no samples from the day 14 peak response were available, repertoires could be characterized only after the peak T cell response. Reportedly, almost half of the unique spike-specific TCRs recognized epitopes lying outside the regions that are mutated in the B.1.351 and B.1.1.7 variants. Participants were mostly white British and included more females than males, and it was suggested by the authors that clonal diversity may have been underestimated. The 56-69-year group was small, and its depth increase did not reach significance, likely because of low power. Spike-specific TCR breadth and depth rose significantly after two AZD1222 doses compared with day 0 and with MenACWY recipients. Vaccine-associated CD4 TCRs spanned the whole spike protein, with dominant responses in regions 160-218 and 743-854. Conclusions about previously exposed vaccinees are limited, since just a handful of AZD1222 recipients were seropositive for SARS-CoV-2 at baseline.

The CDR3 regions of human TCRbeta chains were analyzed by immunosequencing. The original pipeline was this. Repertoire TCRs were matched against a reference library of SARS-CoV-2-specific TCRs generated with the MIRA antigen-specificity platform. Breadth meant the fraction of unique TCRs that were SARS-CoV-2-associated, whereas depth meant the fraction of total T cells that were SARS-CoV-2-associated. Each spike-specific TCR was assigned to its reactive spike region and to a CD4 or CD8 class using the MIRA data. Log10-transformed breadth and depth values were compared by one-way ANOVA with Sidak's multiple comparisons tests. The table was pulled from immuneACCESS by TCRdb, which kept in-frame rearrangements only. Such tables lose some clones; where checked, under half of the loss comes from unresolved V genes, and the rest has no known cause. V, J and clone size are taken as reported in that table, and D and trimming were inferred from the DNA itself. For this sample the table gives 150,000 to 200,000 clones, of which around 90% were detected only once. About 1.5% of the sample is in the top ten clones.

What the time point label conveys for this sample: baseline before first vaccination. Vaccinee samples were obtained from the UK trials COV001 and COV002, which included a single-blind randomized controlled phase 2/3 trial of AZD1222 (ChAdOx1 nCoV-19) in healthy adults. For TCRbeta chain sequencing, PBMC samples from trial participants were taken at day 0 and at day 28 after the second dose. The sequence was obtained from an adult in good health. Here the sequenced sample was peripheral blood, taken on day 0 of AZD1222 vaccination. The chain is assembled from TRBV28 and TRBJ1-2, with TRBD1 perhaps the D gene, on 5 matching bases. The CDR3 protein sequence reads: CASSLSGGRGYTF. DNA sequence: TGTGCCAGCAGTTTATCGGGGGGTCGGGGCTACACCTTC.